A single sample is the source of the 9 T cell receptor beta chains below, sequenced in a study of T cell changes during pregnancy in multiple sclerosis. The repertoire was sequenced with immunoSEQ multiplex PCR; TCRdb's copy has only in-frame clones and lacks some. The repertoire holds roughly 99,000 clones, with 80% to 95% as singletons. Specimen: peripheral blood, collected in the third trimester of pregnancy. The receptors were gathered from a female donor in good health, enrolled as a control in a pregnancy study.

The V call is TRBV19, the J call TRBJ2-7; 11 nucleotides agree with TRBD2. Germline V gene lookup returns CDR1 LNHDA and CDR2 SQIVND (reference sequence). Trimming at V came to 3 bases and at J to 0 bases, leaving 1 base not matched to a gene. The CDR3 covers 15 residues. The CDR3 coding sequence is TGTGCCAGTAGTATCGGGACTAGCGGCTCCTACGAGCAGTACTTC. Translated, it gives CASSIGTSGSYEQYF. The full variable domain, in which reference TRBV19 and TRBJ2-7 provide the parts outside the CDR3, is DGGITQSPKYLFRKEGQNVTLSCEQNLNHDAMYWYRQDPGQGLRLIYYSQIVNDFQKGDIAEGYSVSREKKESFPLTVTSAQKNPTAFYLCASSIGTSGSYEQYFGPGTRLTVT.

This chain joins TRBV27 and TRBJ2-5; D gene unclear. The CDR3 length is 14 residues. Germline CDR1 reads MNHEY; CDR2 reads SMNVEV (reference sequence). V dropped 6 bases and J dropped 0 bases, with 11 bases sitting between them. DNA for the CDR3: TGTGCCAGCAGACTCCAAGCGTACCAAGAGACCCAGTACTTC. It translates to CASRLQAYQETQYF.

The CDR3 loop is CASSLVPSGGFQETQYF. The CDR3 DNA reads as TGTGCCAGCAGCTTAGTTCCTAGCGGGGGGTTCCAAGAGACCCAGTACTTC. This sequence joins TRBV7-9 and TRBJ2-5; 11 bases match TRBD2. The CDR3 totals 17 residues. Germline CDR1 is SEHNR and CDR2 is FQNEAQ (reference sequence). The V segment lost 1 base and the J segment 1 base; nucleotides outside the gene matches: 5.

V usage is TRBV7-9 and J usage is TRBJ2-4; TRBD1 aligns across 9 bases. Trimming at V came to 5 bases and at J to 6 bases, leaving 5 bases not matched to a gene. CDR3 length equals 14 residues. Germline V gene sequence: CDR1 SEHNR, CDR2 FQNEAQ (reference sequence). CDR3 coding DNA: TGTGCCAGCAGCGCCGGGACAGGGAGAAACATTCAGTACTTC. This translates into CASSAGTGRNIQYF.

This chain uses TRBV6-5 with TRBJ1-5; D not certain. Looked up from germline, CDR1 is MNHEY and CDR2 is SVGAGI. The CDR3 runs 15 residues. Trimming took 3 bases from V and 0 from J, leaving 9 bases between them. The CDR3 DNA follows: TGTGCCAGCAGTTATGGGCAGAATAGCAATCAGCCCCAGCATTTT. The encoded protein is CASSYGQNSNQPQHF.

The CDR3 DNA is TGTGCCAGCAGCTACGGGGGACTAGAGACCCAGTACTTC. Its protein product is CASSYGGLETQYF. The V gene is TRBV11-2, the J gene TRBJ2-5; D may be TRBD2 (6 bases). V was cut by 4 bases and J by 4 bases, with 10 bases left in between. CDR1 and CDR2 from the germline V gene are SGHAT and FQNNGV. The CDR3 runs to 13 residues.

This chain links TRBV5-4 with TRBJ2-7; 7 bases fit TRBD1. Germline CDR1 SGHNT, CDR2 YYREEE (reference sequence). The length of the CDR3 is 14 residues. V trimming: 0 bases; J trimming: 2 bases; junction bases outside the gene matches: 2. DNA for the CDR3: TGTGCCAGCAGCTTGGACAGGGGTCCCTACGAGCAGTACTTC. It is translated as CASSLDRGPYEQYF.

J is TRBJ2-1 and V is TRBV6-5; 7 bases are a match to TRBD1. The CDR3 is 12 amino acids. With 8 bases clipped from V and 13 bases from J, the junction kept 11 bases outside the gene matches. CDR1 is MNHEY and CDR2 is SVGAGI in the germline V gene. This CDR3 is CASGIRSGGQFF. CDR3 in DNA: TGTGCCAGCGGAATTAGATCAGGGGGACAGTTCTTC.

This clone has a single count. The chain joins TRBV19 to TRBJ1-3, with D unclear. Germline assignment: CDR1 LNHDA and CDR2 SQIVND (reference sequence). The CDR3 is 15 amino acids. Between the trimmed V and J ends, which lost 2 bases and 0 bases, there was a span of 8 bases. This CDR3 reads CASSISQISGNTIYF. The CDR3 bases are TGTGCCAGTAGTATATCACAGATCTCTGGAAACACCATATATTTT.